The table lists the clone carrying this TCR beta chain with a count of one. Allocation to cohorts depended on clinical history reported by the participants. The sample originates from a study of blood T cell repertoires in COVID-19. Turning to the study itself: T cells, B-cell-depleted T cells, or PBMCs provided the cDNA or gDNA that served as material.

The repertoire was sequenced with immunoSEQ multiplex PCR; TCRdb's copy has only in-frame clones and lacks some. The table includes around 250,000 clones, 80% to 90% detected once. The CDR3 contains 15 residues. CDR1 MNHEY and CDR2 SVGAGI come from the germline V gene. Trimming cost V 6 bases and J 2 bases; bases outside gene matches: 8. The chain combines TRBV6-5 with TRBJ2-3, with TRBD2 matching over 7 bases. The source material was PBMCs or T cells enriched from blood (not recorded which). This clonotype was sampled from a woman aged 50 to 60 who had been exposed to COVID-19. The CDR3 region is CASSPPAGNTDTQYF. The CDR3 coding sequence is TGTGCCAGCAGCCCCCCAGCGGGGAACACAGATACGCAGTATTTT.